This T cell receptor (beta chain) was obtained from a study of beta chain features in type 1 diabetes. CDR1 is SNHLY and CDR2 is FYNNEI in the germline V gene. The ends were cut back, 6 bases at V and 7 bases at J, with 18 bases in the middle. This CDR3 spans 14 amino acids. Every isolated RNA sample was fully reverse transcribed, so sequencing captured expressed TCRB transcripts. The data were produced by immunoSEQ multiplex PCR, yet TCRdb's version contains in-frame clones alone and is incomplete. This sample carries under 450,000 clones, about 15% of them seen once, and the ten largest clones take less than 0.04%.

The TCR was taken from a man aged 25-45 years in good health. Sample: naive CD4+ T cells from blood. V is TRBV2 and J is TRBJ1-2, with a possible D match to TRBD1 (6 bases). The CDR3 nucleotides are TGTGCCAGCAGCGCAGACCTAAACAGGGTTGGCTACACCTTC. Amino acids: CASSADLNRVGYTF.